Included here is one T cell receptor (beta chain) sequence, with context. This CDR3 contains 12 residues. V was shortened by 5 bases and J by 11 bases, with 15 bases between the two germline ends. Germline V CDR1 and CDR2: MNHEY, SVGEGT. This entry is derived from a study of blood T cell repertoires in COVID-19. In the authors' workflow: For nucleated cells, counts were estimated from reference gene primer amplification. The data were produced by immunoSEQ multiplex PCR, yet TCRdb's version contains in-frame clones alone and is incomplete. The V and J calls and clone size are taken from that table; D and trimming were inferred from the DNA. The sample carries about 29,000 clones, 80% to 90% recorded once.

The source material was peripheral blood. The genes are TRBV6-2 or TRBV6-3 and TRBJ1-1; the D is unclear. This TCR came from a man older than 75 with acute or convalescent COVID-19. CDR3 protein: CASSHLESRAFF. For the CDR3, the DNA is TGTGCCAGCAGTCACTTAGAGAGTCGGGCTTTCTTT.